This T cell receptor (beta chain) was observed in a study of siplizumab effects on memory and regulatory T cells. CDR1 is SGHRS, CDR2 YFSETQ, per germline. Trimming stripped 0 bases from V and 0 bases from J, with 7 bases between. The length of the CDR3 is 15 residues. TCR templates, roughly 100,000 per sample, were assayed. Some clones are missing from TCRdb's copy, which holds only in-frame ones; the method was immunoSEQ multiplex PCR. The sample lists some 81,000 clones, 95% occurring once. Notes on the study in general: Alloreactive sequences traceable to unstimulated CD4+ memory cells declined significantly under siplizumab. Memory cells seemed less diverse than naive T cells, which also seemed major contributors to the alloresponse. A naive or memory phenotype could not be assigned to roughly 80-95% of the proliferating CD4+ or CD8+ clones.

On this clone itself: The antigen remains undetermined.

The clonotype comes from a human donor in good health. The specimen was CD8+ T cells sorted from blood. The V call is TRBV5-1, the J call TRBJ2-1; D not certain. CDR3 protein: CASSLDGPSYNEQFF. CDR3 sequence (DNA): TGCGCCAGCAGCTTGGATGGTCCCTCCTACAATGAGCAGTTCTTC. Full variable domain (outside the CDR3, taken from reference TRBV5-1 and TRBJ2-1): KAGVTQTPRYLIKTRGQQVTLSCSPISGHRSVSWYQQTPGQGLQFLFEYFSETQRNKGNFPGRFSGRQFSNSRSEMNVSTLELGDSALYLCASSLDGPSYNEQFFGPGTRLTVL.